Listed below are T cell receptor beta chains from one sample, sequenced in a study of cytomegalovirus exposure and HLA in healthy donors. Using immunoSEQ multiplex PCR, the repertoire was profiled, and TCRdb retains in-frame clones only, with some absent. The repertoire table contains around 65,000 clones. Sequenced: PBMCs. The origin of the receptors is a boy aged 5 to 17 in good health and CMV-seronegative. Both conserved end residues are part of each CDR3. Fields, in order: J gene, V gene, clone size, D gene, CDR3 DNA, CDR3 protein. The D gene is left open where the match is weak. Some rows have no size entry. The others give once, few or many, or a class for an expanded clone.

j_call: TRBJ2-7
v_call: TRBV7-9
clone_size: .
d_call: .
cdr3_nt: TGTGCCAGCAGCTCTAGAACTTCCTACGAGCAGTACTTC
cdr3_aa: CASSSRTSYEQYF

j_call: TRBJ2-1
v_call: TRBV5-4
clone_size: large
d_call: TRBD2
cdr3_nt: TGTGCCAGCAGCTGGCCAAGCGGGGGGGACCATGAGCAGTTCTTC
cdr3_aa: CASSWPSGGDHEQFF

j_call: TRBJ1-2
v_call: TRBV6-5
clone_size: .
d_call: .
cdr3_nt: TGTGCCAGCAGGTCCTCGAATGCAGGGTATGGCTACACCTTC
cdr3_aa: CASRSSNAGYGYTF

j_call: TRBJ2-7
v_call: TRBV5-8
clone_size: .
d_call: .
cdr3_nt: TGTGCCAGCAGCTTAGTCCGTCGGCTCGCGGATTACGAGCAGTACTTC
cdr3_aa: CASSLVRRLADYEQYF

j_call: TRBJ2-1
v_call: TRBV18
clone_size: .
d_call: .
cdr3_nt: TGTGCCAGCTCACCCGGTTACGACAATGAGCAGTTCTTC
cdr3_aa: CASSPGYDNEQFF

j_call: TRBJ2-5
v_call: TRBV9
clone_size: .
d_call: .
cdr3_nt: TGTGCCAGCAGCGTCGGCGGGCAAGAGACCCAGTACTTC
cdr3_aa: CASSVGGQETQYF

j_call: TRBJ2-1
v_call: TRBV27
clone_size: .
d_call: TRBD2
cdr3_nt: TGTGCCAGCAGTTTGGGAGGGAATGAGCAGTTCTTC
cdr3_aa: CASSLGGNEQFF

j_call: TRBJ2-7
v_call: TRBV20-1
clone_size: .
d_call: .
cdr3_nt: TGCAGTGCCGAACTAACGCGGGAGCAGTACTTC
cdr3_aa: CSAELTREQYF

j_call: TRBJ2-1
v_call: TRBV19
clone_size: .
d_call: .
cdr3_nt: TGTGCCAGTAGCACGACAGCTTACAATGAGCAGTTCTTC
cdr3_aa: CASSTTAYNEQFF

j_call: TRBJ1-2
v_call: TRBV6-5
clone_size: .
d_call: .
cdr3_nt: TGTGCCAGCAGTTCCCCCGCCGTGCAGGGTGGCTATGGCTACACCTTC
cdr3_aa: CASSSPAVQGGYGYTF

j_call: TRBJ2-6
v_call: TRBV5-8
clone_size: .
d_call: .
cdr3_nt: TGTGCCAGCAGCTTTAGAGTCTCTGGGGCCAACGTCCTGACTTTC
cdr3_aa: CASSFRVSGANVLTF

j_call: TRBJ2-5
v_call: TRBV19
clone_size: .
d_call: .
cdr3_nt: TGTGCCAGTAGCCAGACCCGCGGGGAGACCCAGTACTTC
cdr3_aa: CASSQTRGETQYF

j_call: TRBJ1-2
v_call: TRBV2
clone_size: .
d_call: .
cdr3_nt: TGTGCCAGTTCAACACCAGGGTCGAATGGCTACACCTTC
cdr3_aa: CASSTPGSNGYTF

j_call: TRBJ1-5
v_call: TRBV6-1
clone_size: .
d_call: TRBD1
cdr3_nt: TGTGCCAGCAGTGAAGCCCGACAGGGGGCCCAGCATTTT
cdr3_aa: CASSEARQGAQHF

j_call: TRBJ2-5
v_call: TRBV7-9
clone_size: .
d_call: .
cdr3_nt: TGTGCCAGCAGCTTAGTTCGAGAGACCCAGTACTTC
cdr3_aa: CASSLVRETQYF

j_call: TRBJ1-5
v_call: TRBV7-6
clone_size: .
d_call: TRBD1
cdr3_nt: TGTGCCAGCAGCCCCAGAGGGGACAGGAAGGATCAGCCCCAGCATTTT
cdr3_aa: CASSPRGDRKDQPQHF

j_call: TRBJ2-5
v_call: TRBV6-5
clone_size: .
d_call: .
cdr3_nt: TGTGCCAGCACCGACCCAATACAGGGAGAGACCCAGTACTTC
cdr3_aa: CASTDPIQGETQYF

j_call: TRBJ1-2
v_call: TRBV29-1
clone_size: .
d_call: .
cdr3_nt: TGCAGCGTAGGTGGGGGGGCGGATTTCTATGGCTACACCTTC
cdr3_aa: CSVGGGADFYGYTF

j_call: TRBJ1-2
v_call: TRBV2
clone_size: .
d_call: TRBD1
cdr3_nt: TGTGCCAGCAGCGGACAGGGCACTAACTATGGCTACACCTTC
cdr3_aa: CASSGQGTNYGYTF

j_call: TRBJ1-2
v_call: TRBV9
clone_size: .
d_call: TRBD1
cdr3_nt: TGTGCCAGCAGCACCCTGGGACAGAAGGCCAACTATGGCTACACCTTC
cdr3_aa: CASSTLGQKANYGYTF

j_call: TRBJ2-1
v_call: TRBV5-1
clone_size: .
d_call: TRBD2
cdr3_nt: TGCGCCAGCAGCTTGCCCAGCGGGGGGGCGAATGAGCAGTTCTTC
cdr3_aa: CASSLPSGGANEQFF

j_call: TRBJ1-5
v_call: TRBV7-9
clone_size: .
d_call: .
cdr3_nt: TGTGCCAGCAGCTTAGAGATCGACTCAGAGCCCCAGCATTTT
cdr3_aa: CASSLEIDSEPQHF

j_call: TRBJ2-1
v_call: TRBV18
clone_size: .
d_call: TRBD2
cdr3_nt: TGTGCCAGCTCACCACAGCAGGGAGGGCACAATGAGCAGTTCTTC
cdr3_aa: CASSPQQGGHNEQFF

j_call: TRBJ2-1
v_call: TRBV12-2
clone_size: .
d_call: .
cdr3_nt: TGTGCAAGTCGCTTCCCTCTAGGAGGGGCCTCAAACGAGCAGTTCTTC
cdr3_aa: CASRFPLGGASNEQFF

j_call: TRBJ1-1
v_call: TRBV20-1
clone_size: .
d_call: .
cdr3_nt: TGCAGTGCTAGAGGGGGCTCTGAAGCTTTCTTT
cdr3_aa: CSARGGSEAFF

j_call: TRBJ2-1
v_call: TRBV19
clone_size: .
d_call: .
cdr3_nt: TGTGCCACGGTAGCGAGTGCCTTCAATGAGCAGTTCTTC
cdr3_aa: CATVASAFNEQFF

j_call: TRBJ2-4
v_call: TRBV10-2
clone_size: .
d_call: .
cdr3_nt: TGCGCCAGCAGTCCGGGTTCTGCAAACATTCAGTACTTC
cdr3_aa: CASSPGSANIQYF

j_call: TRBJ1-1
v_call: TRBV6-1
clone_size: .
d_call: .
cdr3_nt: TGTGCCAGCAGTGAACAGGCAGGGGTAGGCACTGAAGCTTTCTTT
cdr3_aa: CASSEQAGVGTEAFF

j_call: TRBJ1-3
v_call: TRBV28
clone_size: .
d_call: .
cdr3_nt: TGTGCCAGCTATCTAAGCTCTGGAAACACCATATATTTT
cdr3_aa: CASYLSSGNTIYF

j_call: TRBJ2-1
v_call: TRBV6-1
clone_size: .
d_call: TRBD2
cdr3_nt: TGTGCCAGCAGTGAAGAGAATGTGGGACTAGCGGGAGGTGCCTACAATGAGCAGTTCTTC
cdr3_aa: CASSEENVGLAGGAYNEQFF

j_call: TRBJ1-4
v_call: TRBV5-6
clone_size: .
d_call: TRBD1
cdr3_nt: TGTGCCAGCAGCTTGGGCGGGACAGGGAATGAAAAACTGTTTTTT
cdr3_aa: CASSLGGTGNEKLFF

j_call: TRBJ2-2
v_call: TRBV19
clone_size: .
d_call: TRBD1
cdr3_nt: TGTGCCAGCACGGGACAGGGGAACACCGGGGAGCTGTTTTTT
cdr3_aa: CASTGQGNTGELFF

j_call: TRBJ2-2
v_call: TRBV11-3
clone_size: .
d_call: .
cdr3_nt: TGTGCCAGCAGCTCAAAAAAGGGGGTGAACACCGGGGAGCTGTTTTTT
cdr3_aa: CASSSKKGVNTGELFF

j_call: TRBJ1-4
v_call: TRBV11-3
clone_size: .
d_call: TRBD1
cdr3_nt: TGTGCCCTAACCCCGGGACAGGAACATGCAGAAAAACTGTTTTTT
cdr3_aa: CALTPGQEHAEKLFF

j_call: TRBJ1-1
v_call: TRBV7-9
clone_size: .
d_call: .
cdr3_nt: TGTGCCAGCAGCTTAGAGCTTACTGAAGCTTTCTTT
cdr3_aa: CASSLELTEAFF

j_call: TRBJ2-1
v_call: TRBV19
clone_size: .
d_call: .
cdr3_nt: TGTGCCGTTCGGGAGACCTCCTACAATGAGCAGTTCTTC
cdr3_aa: CAVRETSYNEQFF

j_call: TRBJ1-4
v_call: TRBV7-3
clone_size: .
d_call: TRBD1
cdr3_nt: TGTGCCAGCAGCCAGGGGGCTAATGAAAAACTGTTTTTT
cdr3_aa: CASSQGANEKLFF

j_call: TRBJ1-4
v_call: TRBV7-9
clone_size: .
d_call: TRBD1
cdr3_nt: TGTGCCAGCAGCTTAATTACCGGGACAGGGACTTCAACTAATGAAAAACTGTTTTTT
cdr3_aa: CASSLITGTGTSTNEKLFF

j_call: TRBJ1-1
v_call: TRBV10-3
clone_size: .
d_call: TRBD1
cdr3_nt: TGTGCCATCAGTGAGCCTGGACAGGGGAGAACTGAAGCTTTCTTT
cdr3_aa: CAISEPGQGRTEAFF

j_call: TRBJ2-7
v_call: TRBV5-4
clone_size: .
d_call: TRBD2
cdr3_nt: TGTGCCAGCAGTTTTGGGCGGGAGCGATACTACGAGCAGTACTTC
cdr3_aa: CASSFGRERYYEQYF

j_call: TRBJ2-3
v_call: TRBV2
clone_size: .
d_call: TRBD2
cdr3_nt: TGTGCCAGCAGACTAGCGGGGTACGAAGATACGCAGTATTTT
cdr3_aa: CASRLAGYEDTQYF

j_call: TRBJ2-3
v_call: TRBV6-4
clone_size: .
d_call: .
cdr3_nt: TGTGCCAGCAGTGACCCGGGACAGGGACTAGGTGAGGACACAGATACGCAGTATTTT
cdr3_aa: CASSDPGQGLGEDTDTQYF

j_call: TRBJ2-7
v_call: TRBV27
clone_size: .
d_call: .
cdr3_nt: TGTGCCAGCAGTTACTCAGGGGTCTACGAGCAGTACTTC
cdr3_aa: CASSYSGVYEQYF

j_call: TRBJ1-5
v_call: TRBV7-2
clone_size: .
d_call: .
cdr3_nt: TGTGCCAGCAGCTTAGGGACTTCCAATCAGCCCCAGCATTTT
cdr3_aa: CASSLGTSNQPQHF

j_call: TRBJ1-1
v_call: TRBV7-2
clone_size: .
d_call: .
cdr3_nt: TGTGCCAGCAGCTTAGATTCAGCAGGGAAGCAGGCTTTCTTT
cdr3_aa: CASSLDSAGKQAFF

j_call: TRBJ2-3
v_call: TRBV18
clone_size: .
d_call: TRBD1
cdr3_nt: TGTGCCAGCTCACCACCAGGGGGCAACGCAGATACGCAGTATTTT
cdr3_aa: CASSPPGGNADTQYF

j_call: TRBJ2-7
v_call: TRBV2
clone_size: .
d_call: .
cdr3_nt: TGTGCCAGCAGTCCCTACCTGGGGCAGAGCAGGACCTACGAGCAGTACTTC
cdr3_aa: CASSPYLGQSRTYEQYF

j_call: TRBJ1-1
v_call: TRBV7-2
clone_size: .
d_call: .
cdr3_nt: TGTGCCAGCAGCACCCAACAGGGTTGGGGTGATGAAGCTTTCTTT
cdr3_aa: CASSTQQGWGDEAFF

j_call: TRBJ2-7
v_call: TRBV9
clone_size: .
d_call: .
cdr3_nt: TGTGCCAGCAGCGTAGAGCCAGGCGTCGGATCCTACGAGCAGTACTTC
cdr3_aa: CASSVEPGVGSYEQYF

j_call: TRBJ2-7
v_call: TRBV19
clone_size: .
d_call: TRBD2
cdr3_nt: TGTGCCACCATGGGACTAGCGGGAGCGGAGCAGTACTTC
cdr3_aa: CATMGLAGAEQYF

j_call: TRBJ1-3
v_call: TRBV6-5
clone_size: .
d_call: .
cdr3_nt: TGTGCCAGCAGTTACGGGCCCCTCTCTGGAAACACCATATATTTT
cdr3_aa: CASSYGPLSGNTIYF

j_call: TRBJ1-2
v_call: TRBV5-1
clone_size: .
d_call: TRBD1
cdr3_nt: TGCGCCAGCAGCGCGACAGGGCACAGCTATGGCTACACCTTC
cdr3_aa: CASSATGHSYGYTF

j_call: TRBJ2-7
v_call: TRBV27
clone_size: .
d_call: TRBD1
cdr3_nt: TGTGCCAGCAGTTTGCCGGGACAGGGGGACGAGCAGTACTTC
cdr3_aa: CASSLPGQGDEQYF

j_call: TRBJ2-7
v_call: TRBV6-1
clone_size: .
d_call: .
cdr3_nt: TGTGCCAGCAGCAGGGGGGAGATCGGCGAGCAGTACTTC
cdr3_aa: CASSRGEIGEQYF

j_call: TRBJ2-5
v_call: TRBV6-5
clone_size: .
d_call: TRBD1
cdr3_nt: TGTGCCAGCAAGCCGGACAGGTCCTTGGAGACCCAGTACTTC
cdr3_aa: CASKPDRSLETQYF

j_call: TRBJ2-1
v_call: TRBV9
clone_size: .
d_call: TRBD2
cdr3_nt: TGTGCCAGCGGGGGACTAGCGGATAATGAGCAGTTCTTC
cdr3_aa: CASGGLADNEQFF

j_call: TRBJ2-1
v_call: TRBV4-1
clone_size: .
d_call: TRBD2
cdr3_nt: TGCGCCAGCAGCCAAATAAGCGGGAGACGGTTCTTC
cdr3_aa: CASSQISGRRFF

j_call: TRBJ2-1
v_call: TRBV18
clone_size: .
d_call: .
cdr3_nt: TGTGCCAGCCTACAGGCCTCGGGGCAGTTCTTC
cdr3_aa: CASLQASGQFF

j_call: TRBJ1-1
v_call: TRBV6-4
clone_size: .
d_call: TRBD1
cdr3_nt: TGTGCCAGCAGAAAAAAGGAGGGGGCCGGAACTGAAGCTTTCTTT
cdr3_aa: CASRKKEGAGTEAFF